This TCR beta chain was identified in a study of blood T cell repertoires in COVID-19. Authors' processing steps: The authors estimated nucleated cell counts from reference gene primer amplification. TCRdb's copy holds only in-frame clones and misses some; the assay was immunoSEQ multiplex PCR. V, J and clone size were drawn from that table, and D and trimming were deduced from the DNA. The data contain about 280,000 clones, 85% of them singletons. Participants spanned ages 18 to 89 years and resided in 20 to 30 US areas. Donors in Cohort 3 counted as recovered after two negative PCRs, clearance, or symptom resolution. The germline CDR1 and CDR2 sequences are SGHAT and FQNNGV. This CDR3 has 17 amino acids. The trim removed 3 bases at V and 5 bases at J, leaving 9 bases unmatched.

Specimen: PBMCs or T cells enriched from blood (not recorded which). The receptor comes from a woman in her fifties or sixties who had recovered from COVID-19. This chain uses TRBV11-2 with TRBJ2-2, with TRBD1 matching over 10 bases. The CDR3 sequence is CASSFPDRGRRTGELFF. CDR3 nucleotide sequence: TGTGCCAGCAGCTTTCCCGACAGGGGGCGCAGGACCGGGGAGCTGTTTTTT.